This T cell receptor beta chain was documented in a study of blood T cell repertoires in COVID-19 (dated by TCRdb to about 2020). General notes on the study: Samples from collaborators originated in the United States, Italy and Spain and spanned both the acute and convalescent phases of COVID-19. The material from the prospective study consisted of cDNA or gDNA derived from T cells, B-cell-depleted T cells, or PBMCs. Subjects who had been exposed to COVID-19, were actively infected with it, or had recovered from it provided the deeply sampled blood TCRbeta repertoires that made up the dataset. The repertoires were released in a freely available public database intended as a resource for research on the immune response to SARS-CoV-2. Samples were obtained from the ongoing ImmuneRACE study (first 160 participants) and from over 1,000 subjects provided by 6 global collaborators. A de-identified subject ID, COVID-19 status, age in years and sex were almost always included in the sample metadata. Where HLA class I and class II types were available, the types were taken from metadata supplied by the sample provider, not from assay-based typing. General study outcomes and caveats: How much clinical and demographic metadata was included differed by source and by participant, and the metadata was provided uncurated.

The CDR3 has 15 amino acids, counting the end cysteine and phenylalanine. Solely the CDR3 DNA is kept, with 45 bases framed from the first base. The V end loses 5 bases and the J end loses 5 bases, and a stretch of 19 bases separates them. CDR1 and CDR2, looked up from the germline V gene (reference sequence), are PRHDT and FYEKMQ. Whole blood was collected in K2EDTA tubes by collaborating institutions according to the institutions' own protocols. For TCRbeta analysis, collaborators shipped samples in one of three forms: frozen whole blood, isolated PBMCs, or DNA extracted from either of those sample types. With regard to this clone: What antigen it recognizes has not been identified. Per-base quality was not reported, and no clone a single base away is much larger than it.

The immunoSEQ Assay, a bias-controlled multiplex PCR, was used to amplify TCRbeta CDR3 regions from genomic DNA. Turning to the authors' computational methods: Nucleated cell counts per sample were estimated from amplification of reference gene primers within the assay. To quantify the absolute abundance of each unique TCRbeta CDR3 rearrangement, sequence reads were collapsed and filtered. For each sample, productive Simpson clonality was calculated by taking the square root of Simpson's diversity index across productive rearrangements. Entries here come from immuneACCESS through TCRdb and include only in-frame sequences with V and J called. Some clones fail to appear in such tables; in the studies checked, an unresolved V gene covers under half of the shortfall, and the cause of the remainder is unknown. V and J calls and clone size are those listed in that table; D and trimming were worked out from the DNA. In all, the sample holds roughly 140,000 clones, and 84% of those were seen once. The top ten clonotypes cover 6.5% to 9% of the sample.

This chain joins TRBV13 to TRBJ2-7, with a tentative D gene TRBD1 over 6 matching bases. Sequenced sample: peripheral blood. This TCR was recovered from a woman aged 45-59 years in a cohort sampled during active or convalescent COVID-19. The CDR3 region reads CASSLRGSRGHEQYF. Here is the DNA: TGTGCCAGCAGCCTTAGGGGCAGCAGGGGCCACGAGCAGTACTTC.